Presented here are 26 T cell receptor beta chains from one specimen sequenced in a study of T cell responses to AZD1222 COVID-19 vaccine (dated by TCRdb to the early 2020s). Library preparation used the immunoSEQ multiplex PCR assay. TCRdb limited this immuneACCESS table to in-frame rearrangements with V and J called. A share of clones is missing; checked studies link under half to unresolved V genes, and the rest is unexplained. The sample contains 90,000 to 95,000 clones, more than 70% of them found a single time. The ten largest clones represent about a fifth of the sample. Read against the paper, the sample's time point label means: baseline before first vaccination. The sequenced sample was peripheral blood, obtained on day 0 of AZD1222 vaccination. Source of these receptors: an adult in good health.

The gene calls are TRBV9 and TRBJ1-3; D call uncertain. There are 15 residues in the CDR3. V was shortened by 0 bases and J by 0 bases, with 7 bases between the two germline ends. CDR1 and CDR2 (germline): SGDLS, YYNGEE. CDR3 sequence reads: CASSVDSTSGNTIYF. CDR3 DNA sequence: TGTGCCAGCAGCGTAGACAGCACCTCTGGAAACACCATATATTTT. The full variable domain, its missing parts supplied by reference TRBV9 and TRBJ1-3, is DSGVTQTPKHLITATGQRVTLRCSPRSGDLSVYWYQQSLDQGLQFLIQYYNGEERAKGNILERFSAQQFPDLHSELNLSSLELGDSALYFCASSVDSTSGNTIYFGEGSWLTVV.

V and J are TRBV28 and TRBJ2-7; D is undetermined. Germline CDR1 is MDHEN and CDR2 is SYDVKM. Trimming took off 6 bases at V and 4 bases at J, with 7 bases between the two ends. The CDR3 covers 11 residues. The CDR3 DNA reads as TGTGCCAGCAGAGACGGATACGAGCAGTACTTC. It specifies CASRDGYEQYF.

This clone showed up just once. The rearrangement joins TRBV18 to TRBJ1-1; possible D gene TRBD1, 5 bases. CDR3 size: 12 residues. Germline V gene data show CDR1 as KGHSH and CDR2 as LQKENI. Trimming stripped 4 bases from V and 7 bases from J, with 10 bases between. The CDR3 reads CASSRDGFEAFF. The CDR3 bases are TGTGCCAGCTCACGGGACGGGTTTGAAGCTTTCTTT.

The CDR3 DNA reads as TGTGCCAGTAGTACAACAGGGGGCTATTATAGCAATCAGCCCCAGCATTTT. Translation: CASSTTGGYYSNQPQHF. The chain carries TRBV19 and TRBJ1-5; 9 positions agree with TRBD1. This CDR3 region has 17 residues. Germline-derived CDR1 and CDR2 are LNHDA and SQIVND (reference sequence). After removal of 4 bases from V and 0 bases from J, the junction contained 7 bases not matched to a gene. Complete variable domain (other parts from reference TRBV19 and TRBJ1-5): DGGITQSPKYLFRKEGQNVTLSCEQNLNHDAMYWYRQDPGQGLRLIYYSQIVNDFQKGDIAEGYSVSREKKESFPLTVTSAQKNPTAFYLCASSTTGGYYSNQPQHFGDGTRLSIL.

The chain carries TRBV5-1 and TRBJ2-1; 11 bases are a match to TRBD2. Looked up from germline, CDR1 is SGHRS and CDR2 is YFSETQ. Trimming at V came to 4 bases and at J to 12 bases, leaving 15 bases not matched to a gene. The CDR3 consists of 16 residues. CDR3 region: CASSVTGTSGIRGQFF. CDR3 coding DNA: TGCGCCAGCAGCGTTACCGGGACTAGCGGCATCAGGGGGCAGTTCTTC.

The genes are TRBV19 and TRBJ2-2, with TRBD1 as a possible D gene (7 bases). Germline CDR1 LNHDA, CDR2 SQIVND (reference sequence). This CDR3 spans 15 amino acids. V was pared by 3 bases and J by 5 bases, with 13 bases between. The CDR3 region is CASSIRGTRTGELFF. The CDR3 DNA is TGTGCCAGTAGTATCAGGGGGACTCGTACCGGGGAGCTGTTTTTT.

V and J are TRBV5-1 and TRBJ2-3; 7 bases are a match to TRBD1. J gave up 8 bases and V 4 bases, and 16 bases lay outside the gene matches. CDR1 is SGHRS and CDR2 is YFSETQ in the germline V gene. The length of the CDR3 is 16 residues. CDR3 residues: CASSPEGTALSGTQYF. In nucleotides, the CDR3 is TGCGCCAGCAGCCCGGAAGGGACAGCCCTATCGGGTACGCAGTATTTT.

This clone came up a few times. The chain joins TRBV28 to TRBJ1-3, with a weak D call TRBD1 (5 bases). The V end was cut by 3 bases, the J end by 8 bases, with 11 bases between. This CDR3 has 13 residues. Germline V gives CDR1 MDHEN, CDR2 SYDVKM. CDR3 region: CASSFPGAHTIYF. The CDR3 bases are TGTGCCAGCAGTTTCCCCGGGGCTCACACCATATATTTT. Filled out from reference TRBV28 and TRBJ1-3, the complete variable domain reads DVKVTQSSRYLVKRTGEKVFLECVQDMDHENMFWYRQDPGLGLRLIYFSYDVKMKEKGDIPEGYSVSREKKERFSLILESASTNQTSMYLCASSFPGAHTIYFGEGSWLTVV.

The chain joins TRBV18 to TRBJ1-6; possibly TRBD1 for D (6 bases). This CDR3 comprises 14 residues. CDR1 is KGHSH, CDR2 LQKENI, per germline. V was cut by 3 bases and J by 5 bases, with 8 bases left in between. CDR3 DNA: TGTGCCAGCTCACCGCGGACAGATAATTCACCCCTCCACTTT. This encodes CASSPRTDNSPLHF.

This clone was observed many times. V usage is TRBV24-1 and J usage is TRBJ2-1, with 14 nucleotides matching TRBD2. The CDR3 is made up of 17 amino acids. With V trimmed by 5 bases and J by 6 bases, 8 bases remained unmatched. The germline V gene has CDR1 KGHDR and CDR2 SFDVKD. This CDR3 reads CATSATTSGGAGNEQFF. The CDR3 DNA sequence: TGTGCCACCAGTGCGACGACTAGCGGGGGGGCGGGCAATGAGCAGTTCTTC.

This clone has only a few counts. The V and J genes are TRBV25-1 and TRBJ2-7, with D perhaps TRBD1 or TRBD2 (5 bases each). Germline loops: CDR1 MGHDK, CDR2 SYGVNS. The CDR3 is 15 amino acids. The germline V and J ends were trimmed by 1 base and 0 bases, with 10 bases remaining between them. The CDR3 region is CASSESGRGSYEQYF. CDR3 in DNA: TGTGCCAGCAGTGAATCGGGAAGGGGCTCCTACGAGCAGTACTTC.

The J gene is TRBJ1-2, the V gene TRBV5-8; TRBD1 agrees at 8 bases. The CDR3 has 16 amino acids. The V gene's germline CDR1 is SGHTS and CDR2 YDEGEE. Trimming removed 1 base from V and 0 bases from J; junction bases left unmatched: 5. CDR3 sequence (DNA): TGTGCCAGCAGCTTGCGGGACAGGATAGCTAACTATGGCTACACCTTC. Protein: CASSLRDRIANYGYTF.

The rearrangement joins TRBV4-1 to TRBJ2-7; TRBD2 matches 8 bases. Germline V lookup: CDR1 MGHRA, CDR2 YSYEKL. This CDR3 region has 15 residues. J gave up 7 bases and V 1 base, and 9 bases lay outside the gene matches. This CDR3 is CASSQAGGPSGEQYF. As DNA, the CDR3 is TGCGCCAGCAGCCAAGCGGGAGGGCCATCGGGAGAGCAGTACTTC.

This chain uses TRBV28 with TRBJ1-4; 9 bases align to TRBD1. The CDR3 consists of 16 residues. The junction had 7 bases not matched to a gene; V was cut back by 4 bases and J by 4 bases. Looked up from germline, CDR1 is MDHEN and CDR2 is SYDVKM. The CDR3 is CASSSTRTGDNEKLFF. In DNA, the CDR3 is TGTGCCAGCAGTTCAACGCGGACAGGGGATAATGAAAAACTGTTTTTT.

The CDR3 here is CAISEKGRQNIQYF. As DNA, the CDR3 is TGTGCCATCAGTGAAAAGGGCCGCCAAAACATTCAGTACTTC. The chain uses TRBV10-3 and TRBJ2-4; D remains ambiguous. V lost 3 bases and J lost 5, with 11 bases in between. The CDR3 length is 14 residues. CDR1 ENHRY and CDR2 SYGVKD come from the germline V gene.

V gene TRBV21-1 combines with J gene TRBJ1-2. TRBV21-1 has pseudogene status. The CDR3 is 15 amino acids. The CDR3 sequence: CASTQGWGFGYGYTF. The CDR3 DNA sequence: TGTGCCAGCACCCAAGGGTGGGGATTCGGCTATGGCTACACCTTC.

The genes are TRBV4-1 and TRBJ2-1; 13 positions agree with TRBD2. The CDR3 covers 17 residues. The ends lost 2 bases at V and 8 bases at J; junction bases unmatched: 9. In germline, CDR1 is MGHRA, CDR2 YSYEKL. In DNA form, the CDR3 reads TGCGCCAGCAGCCAACCACTTACTAGCGGGAGGGCCCATGAGCAGTTCTTC. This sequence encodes CASSQPLTSGRAHEQFF.

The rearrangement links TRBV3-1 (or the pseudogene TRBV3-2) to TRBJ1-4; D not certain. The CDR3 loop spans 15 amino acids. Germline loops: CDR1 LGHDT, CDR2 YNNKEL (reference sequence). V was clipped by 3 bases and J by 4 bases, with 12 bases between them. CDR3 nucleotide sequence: TGTGCCAGCAGCCAGGACCGACGGGTTAATGAAAAACTGTTTTTT. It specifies CASSQDRRVNEKLFF.

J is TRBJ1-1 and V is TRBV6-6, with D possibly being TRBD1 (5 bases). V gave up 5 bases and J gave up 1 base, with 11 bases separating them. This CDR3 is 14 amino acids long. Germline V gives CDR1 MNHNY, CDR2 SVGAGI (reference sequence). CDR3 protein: CASSAGVSNTEAFF. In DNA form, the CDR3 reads TGTGCCAGCAGTGCGGGGGTTTCGAACACTGAAGCTTTCTTT.

The CDR3 sequence is CASLRRGNYGYTF. For the CDR3, the DNA is TGTGCCAGCCTTAGGAGGGGCAATTATGGCTACACCTTC. The genes are TRBV19 and TRBJ1-2, with a tentative D call TRBD1 (5 bases). The germline V and J ends were trimmed by 9 bases and 5 bases, with 16 bases remaining between them. This CDR3 is built from 13 residues. Germline loops: CDR1 LNHDA, CDR2 SQIVND (reference sequence). Looking up the rest from reference TRBV19 and TRBJ1-2 gives the full variable domain: DGGITQSPKYLFRKEGQNVTLSCEQNLNHDAMYWYRQDPGQGLRLIYYSQIVNDFQKGDIAEGYSVSREKKESFPLTVTSAQKNPTAFYLCASLRRGNYGYTFGSGTRLTVV.

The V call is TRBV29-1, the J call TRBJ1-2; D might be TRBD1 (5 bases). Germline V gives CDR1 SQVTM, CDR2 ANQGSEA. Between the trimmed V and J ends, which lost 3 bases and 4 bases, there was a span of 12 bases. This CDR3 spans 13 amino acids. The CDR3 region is CSVDRRGGYGYTF. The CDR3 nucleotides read TGCAGCGTTGATCGTCGGGGGGGCTATGGCTACACCTTC.

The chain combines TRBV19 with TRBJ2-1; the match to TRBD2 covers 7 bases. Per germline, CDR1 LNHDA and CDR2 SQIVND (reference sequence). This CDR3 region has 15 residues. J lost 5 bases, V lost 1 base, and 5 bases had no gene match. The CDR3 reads CASSIGRGSHNEQFF. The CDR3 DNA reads TGTGCCAGTAGTATAGGGCGGGGGTCACACAATGAGCAGTTCTTC.

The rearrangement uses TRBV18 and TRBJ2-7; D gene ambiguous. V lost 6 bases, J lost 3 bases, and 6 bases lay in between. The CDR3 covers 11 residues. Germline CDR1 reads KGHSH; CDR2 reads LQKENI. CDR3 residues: CASSGGYEQYF. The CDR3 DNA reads TGTGCCAGCTCGGGTGGCTACGAGCAGTACTTC.

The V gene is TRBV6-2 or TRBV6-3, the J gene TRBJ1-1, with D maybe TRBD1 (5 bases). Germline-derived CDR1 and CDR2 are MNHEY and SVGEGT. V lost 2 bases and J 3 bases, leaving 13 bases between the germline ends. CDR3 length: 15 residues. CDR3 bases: TGTGCCAGCAGTTACGGAAGGGGCAGGGACACTGAAGCTTTCTTT. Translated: CASSYGRGRDTEAFF.

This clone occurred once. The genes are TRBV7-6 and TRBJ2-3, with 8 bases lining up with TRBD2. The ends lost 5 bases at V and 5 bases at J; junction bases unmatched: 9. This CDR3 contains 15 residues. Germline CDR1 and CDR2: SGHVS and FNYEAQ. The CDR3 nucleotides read TGTGCCAGCAGCATCTCGGGGGGGCCGAGAGATACGCAGTATTTT. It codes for CASSISGGPRDTQYF.

The CDR3, as DNA: TGTGCCAGCAGTTCCCGGGCCCCTCTGGAACAGCCCCAGCATTTT. This encodes CASSSRAPLEQPQHF. This chain uses TRBV28 with TRBJ1-5; D gene unclear. The V gene's germline CDR1 is MDHEN and CDR2 SYDVKM. The V and J ends lost 4 bases and 7 bases respectively, with 17 bases between them. CDR3 length: 15 amino acids.